The clone carrying this TCR beta chain was picked up one time. Its antigen is still unknown. Per germline, CDR1 SGDLS and CDR2 YYNGEE. V lost 4 bases, J lost 2 bases, and 10 bases stayed unmatched. The CDR3 loop spans 17 amino acids. This record belongs to a study of cytomegalovirus exposure and HLA in healthy donors. Amplification used 60 Vbeta primers and 13 Jbeta primers. Only in-frame clones appear in the TCRdb table, and some are missing; sequencing was by immunoSEQ multiplex PCR. The table includes about 160,000 clones, roughly 70% detected once. Notes on the study in general: Analysis was performed later, and it showed HLA-associated TCR beta chains to be more clonally expanded than equally common others.

The rearrangement uses TRBV9 and TRBJ2-2; TRBD2 aligns across 8 bases. Sequenced sample: PBMCs. The sequence was collected from a man aged 40-49 years in good health and CMV-seropositive. The CDR3: CASSLTWTSPNTGELFF. The CDR3 nucleotides are TGTGCCAGCAGCCTAACCTGGACTAGCCCCAACACCGGGGAGCTGTTTTTT. Combining the CDR3 with reference TRBV9 and TRBJ2-2 gives the whole variable domain DSGVTQTPKHLITATGQRVTLRCSPRSGDLSVYWYQQSLDQGLQFLIQYYNGEERAKGNILERFSAQQFPDLHSELNLSSLELGDSALYFCASSLTWTSPNTGELFFGEGSRLTVL.